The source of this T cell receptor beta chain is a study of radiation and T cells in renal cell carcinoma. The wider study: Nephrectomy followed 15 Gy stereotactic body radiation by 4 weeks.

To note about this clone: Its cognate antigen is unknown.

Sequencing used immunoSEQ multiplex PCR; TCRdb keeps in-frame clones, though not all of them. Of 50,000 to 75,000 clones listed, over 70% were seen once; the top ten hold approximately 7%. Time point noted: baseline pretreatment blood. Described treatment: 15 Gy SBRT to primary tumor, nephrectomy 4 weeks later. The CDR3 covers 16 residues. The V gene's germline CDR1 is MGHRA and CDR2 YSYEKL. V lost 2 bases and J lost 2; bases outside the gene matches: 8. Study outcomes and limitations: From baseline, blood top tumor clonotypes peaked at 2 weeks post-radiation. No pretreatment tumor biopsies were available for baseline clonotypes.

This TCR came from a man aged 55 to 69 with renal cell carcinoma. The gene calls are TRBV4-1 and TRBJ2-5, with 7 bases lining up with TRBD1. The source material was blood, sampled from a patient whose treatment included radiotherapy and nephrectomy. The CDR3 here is CASSQPDRASQETQYF. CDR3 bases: TGCGCCAGCAGCCAACCCGACAGGGCTAGTCAAGAGACCCAGTACTTC.